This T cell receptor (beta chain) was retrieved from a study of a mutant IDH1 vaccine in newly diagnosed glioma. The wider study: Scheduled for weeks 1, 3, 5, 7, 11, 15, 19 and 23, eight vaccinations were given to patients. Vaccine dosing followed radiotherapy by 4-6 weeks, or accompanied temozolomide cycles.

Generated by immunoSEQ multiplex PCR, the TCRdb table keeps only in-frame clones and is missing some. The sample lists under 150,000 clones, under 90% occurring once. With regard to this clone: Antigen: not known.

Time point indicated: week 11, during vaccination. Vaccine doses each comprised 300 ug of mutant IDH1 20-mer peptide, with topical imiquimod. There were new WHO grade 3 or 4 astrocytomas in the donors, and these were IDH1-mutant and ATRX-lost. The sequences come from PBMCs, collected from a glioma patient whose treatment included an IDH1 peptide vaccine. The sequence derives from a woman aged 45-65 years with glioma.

The CDR3 loop is CASLSSPVLYHEQFF. In DNA, the CDR3 is TGTGCCAGTCTAAGCTCACCAGTTCTATACCATGAGCAGTTCTTC. V gene TRBV7-9 combines with J gene TRBJ2-1, with D unresolved. The CDR3 is 15 amino acids. From germline, CDR1 is SEHNR and CDR2 FQNEAQ (reference sequence). Trimming left V 9 bases short and J 8 bases short, with 23 bases between.